This T cell receptor (beta chain) was sequenced during a study of cytomegalovirus exposure and HLA in healthy donors. CDR3 length: 16 residues. The V gene end was trimmed by 2 bases and the J gene end by 4 bases; junction bases not matched to a gene: 5. Germline CDR1 reads SGHRS; CDR2 reads YFSETQ. This clone was detected a few times. Both 60 Vbeta primers and 13 Jbeta primers went into the PCR. Clones were read by immunoSEQ multiplex PCR, and TCRdb kept only the in-frame ones, dropping some. The sample holds 150,000 to 200,000 clones, more than 85% seen once. The rearrangement joins TRBV5-1 to TRBJ2-2; TRBD1 matches 10 bases. The TCR comes from a girl less than two years old in good health and CMV-seronegative. Sequencing was done on a sample of PBMCs. Here the CDR3 DNA reads TGCGCCAGCAGCTTACCGGGACAGGGGTCCACCGGGGAGCTGTTTTTT. It yields the protein CASSLPGQGSTGELFF.